This T cell receptor (beta chain) was retrieved from a study of shared clonotypes between healthy human individuals. General observations from the study: Sampling used blood alone; tissue repertoires probably differ.

On this clone: Its specificity is not known.

CDR1 is MNHEY, CDR2 SMNVEV, per germline (reference sequence). V lost 8 bases, J lost 0 bases, and 8 bases lay in between. CDR3 size: 13 residues. It was at deep level that the assay was run. Data came from immunoSEQ multiplex PCR; TCRdb stores just in-frame clones and leaves some out. The top ten hold around 0.4% of the sample, which has about 2.5 million clones, around 92% seen once. The TCR originated in a man between 18 and 29 years old in good health. Some clones in this sample may be carry-over from other donors' samples. The specimen sequenced was naive CD4+ T cells from PBMCs. Subset in this sample: CD45RA+ positively selected. The chain is built from TRBV27 and TRBJ1-5; D not resolved. Written as DNA, the CDR3 is TGTGCCAGCGCCGGATATAGCAATCAGCCCCAGCATTTT. It encodes CASAGYSNQPQHF.